This is a list of T cell receptor beta chains from one sample in a study of CD8 T cells in ankylosing spondylitis. Using its own MiXCR run on the 5' RACE reads, TCRdb lists one record per CDR3 protein. In the table there are 700,000 to 1,000,000 distinct CDR3 sequences, 10% to 15% of which are singletons. The sequenced sample was blood, either unsorted or a sorted T cell fraction (not recorded which). The receptor set was obtained from a male donor with ankylosing spondylitis. Each CDR3 is given with its conserved first and last residue. A D gene is named only where the DNA matches it firmly. Clone size is given for some rows only: seen once, a few or many times, or a class if the clone is expanded.

d_gene,abundance,v_gene,j_gene,CDR3aa,CDR3nt
-,once,TRBV11-2,TRBJ1-6,CASSLRGPYSPLHF,TGTGCCAGCAGCTTAAGGGGTCCCTATTCACCCCTCCACTTT
TRBD2,few,TRBV20-1,TRBJ2-3,CSQQSPGTSNGDTQYF,TGCAGTCAACAGTCTCCCGGGACTAGCAACGGAGATACGCAGTATTTT
-,-,TRBV20-1,TRBJ1-1,CSARDQPSTAFF,TGCAGTGCTAGAGACCAACCCTCTACAGCTTTCTTT
-,few,TRBV20-1,TRBJ2-3,CSAFPDTQYF,TGCAGTGCCTTCCCCGATACGCAGTATTTT
TRBD2,few,TRBV4-2,TRBJ2-3,CASSPETSGRDTQYF,TGTGCCAGCAGCCCGGAGACTAGCGGGAGGGATACGCAGTATTTT
TRBD1,few,TRBV4-1,TRBJ2-5,CASSQVDRGIRETQYF,TGCGCCAGCAGCCAAGTGGACAGGGGAATAAGAGAGACCCAGTACTTC
TRBD2,-,TRBV6-2/TRBV6-3,TRBJ2-3,CASSTPGLATYTDTQYF,TGTGCCAGCAGTACACCGGGACTAGCGACCTACACAGATACGCAGTATTTT
TRBD1,few,TRBV4-2,TRBJ1-3,CASSQVGQHASGNTIYF,TGTGCCAGCAGCCAAGTGGGACAGCATGCCTCTGGAAACACCATATATTTT
-,few,TRBV10-3,TRBJ1-4,CAISESPIGEKLFF,TGTGCCATCAGTGAGAGCCCTATCGGGGAAAAACTGTTTTTT
-,-,TRBV5-1,TRBJ1-6,CASSLRSGENSPLHF,TGCGCCAGCAGCTTGAGGTCGGGTGAGAATTCACCCCTCCACTTT
-,few,TRBV4-2,TRBJ2-1,CATLRGAPYNEQFF,TGTGCCACCCTCAGGGGGGCTCCCTACAATGAGCAGTTCTTC
-,few,TRBV7-2,TRBJ1-2,CASSFLAFPYYGYTF,TGTGCCAGCAGCTTTTTGGCCTTTCCCTACTATGGCTACACCTTC
TRBD1,-,TRBV5-6,TRBJ2-7,CASSLGGMWDSTYEQYF,TGTGCCAGCAGCTTGGGGGGAATGTGGGACAGTACCTACGAGCAGTACTTC
-,-,TRBV20-1,TRBJ1-5,CSARDLAPGPQHF,TGCAGTGCTAGAGATTTGGCCCCCGGGCCCCAGCATTTT
TRBD2,-,TRBV5-1,TRBJ2-3,CASSFSGTRDETQYF,TGCGCCAGCAGCTTCTCCGGGACTAGAGATGAGACGCAGTATTTT
-,-,TRBV10-3,TRBJ2-3,CAISESMGDTQYF,TGTGCCATCAGTGAGTCGATGGGGGATACGCAGTATTTT
-,few,TRBV21-1,TRBJ2-2,CASKPPYQGFRIATGELFF,TGTGCCAGTAAACCCCCCTATCAGGGCTTCCGAATCGCCACCGGGGAGCTGTTTTTT
TRBD2,many,TRBV20-1,TRBJ2-1,CSGRGLEYYNEQFF,TGCAGTGGTCGGGGACTAGAGTACTACAATGAGCAGTTCTTC
-,few,TRBV4-3,TRBJ1-2,CASSRVDGTNYGYTF,TGCGCCAGCAGCCGAGTCGACGGAACTAACTATGGCTACACCTTC
TRBD1,few,TRBV18,TRBJ2-1,CASSRGQGMYYNEQFF,TGTGCCAGCTCACGCGGACAGGGGATGTACTACAATGAGCAGTTCTTC
-,-,TRBV7-2,TRBJ2-7,CASSLDRWQGTYEQYF,TGTGCCAGCAGCTTAGACCGGTGGCAGGGCACCTACGAGCAGTACTTC
TRBD2,many,TRBV20-1,TRBJ2-4,CSAFRGGPNIQYF,TGCAGTGCCTTTCGGGGGGGCCCAAACATTCAGTACTTC
TRBD1,-,TRBV6-2/TRBV6-3,TRBJ1-1,CASRTGGFGTEAFF,TGTGCCAGCAGAACAGGGGGCTTCGGCACTGAAGCTTTCTTT
-,-,TRBV7-2,TRBJ2-2,CASSHRQTGELFF,TGTGCCAGCAGCCACCGCCAAACCGGGGAGCTGTTTTTT
TRBD2,-,TRBV4-2,TRBJ2-1,CASSHQLAGGSYNEQFF,TGTGCCAGCAGCCATCAACTAGCGGGGGGGTCCTACAATGAGCAGTTCTTC
-,many,TRBV20-1,TRBJ2-5,CSARDLGSKETQYF,TGCAGTGCTAGAGATCTAGGCTCTAAAGAGACCCAGTACTTC